What follows are 13 T cell receptor beta chains derived from one specimen sequenced in a study of regulatory T cells in long-lasting Graves disease (dated by TCRdb to 2020 to 2022). Read against the paper, the sample's time point label means: newly diagnosed GD, antithyroid drugs for less than 3 months. For both TCR sequencing and RNA sequencing, RNA was extracted from PBMCs in TRIzol. The library was made by multiplex PCR. Sequenced on an Illumina HiSeq 4000. iRepertoire HTBI primers and Arm-PCR amplification of CDR3 regions were used to construct TCR beta libraries. TCRdb reanalyzed the raw reads on its own, using fastp at Q25 for trimming and MiXCR for clone calling, and kept in-frame beta chains. Entries that share a CDR3 protein sequence are merged under the most common genes and DNA. The sample table shows fewer than 650,000 distinct CDR3 sequences, and less than 20% are seen once. The ten largest clones add up to approximately 18% of the sample.

This sample was shared with a second study, whose subject was T cells in Graves' hyperthyroidism and ophthalmopathy.

The sample here was peripheral blood mononuclear cells (PBMCs), taken at new diagnosis, from a patient treated with antithyroid drugs. The receptors originated from a woman aged 25 to 39 with Graves disease. Donor details come from another sample of the same person, matched by shared clones.

The V and J genes are TRBV20-1 and TRBJ2-1; D is ambiguous. Germline CDR1 DFQATT, CDR2 SNEGSKA (reference sequence). Trimming stripped 7 bases from V and 10 bases from J, with 14 bases between. The CDR3 loop spans 11 amino acids. DNA of the CDR3: TGCAGTGTTACGGTTTCGAACGAGCAGTTCTTC. Amino acids: CSVTVSNEQFF.

This clonotype was counted a few times. The chain employs TRBV24-1 and TRBJ2-3; 9 bases are shared with TRBD1. Per the germline V gene, CDR1 is KGHDR and CDR2 is SFDVKD. The CDR3 contains 17 residues. V lost 2 bases and J lost 8; bases outside the gene matches: 13. This CDR3 reads CATSDSGTGWTPLTQYF. In nucleotides, the CDR3 is TGTGCCACCAGTGATTCCGGGACAGGGTGGACCCCCCTTACGCAGTATTTT.

V gene TRBV7-2 combines with J gene TRBJ2-1; tentative D call: TRBD2 (5 bases). The CDR3 consists of 14 residues. Trimming shortened V by 0 bases and J by 10 bases, and 13 bases separated the two germline ends. Germline CDR1 SGHTA, CDR2 FQGNSA. CDR3 DNA: TGTGCCAGCAGCTTAGCGGGGAGTACCACGGAGCAGTTCTTC. Residues: CASSLAGSTTEQFF. Using reference TRBV7-2 and TRBJ2-1 for the parts outside the CDR3, the full variable domain is GAGVSQSPSNKVTEKGKDVELRCDPISGHTALYWYRQSLGQGLEFLIYFQGNSAPDKSGLPSDRFSAERTGGSVSTLTIQRTQQEDSAVYLCASSLAGSTTEQFFGPGTRLTVL.

A remark on this clonotype: A much larger clonotype is one base distant, so this may be a read error. The V and J genes are TRBV12-3 or TRBV12-4 and TRBJ2-1, with D uncertain. This CDR3 has 14 residues. The CDR3 here is CASSLSPPYNEQSF. As DNA, the CDR3 is TGTGCCAGCAGTTTAAGCCCACCCTACAATGAGCAGTCCTTC.

This clonotype appeared many times. The chain uses TRBV7-8 and TRBJ1-1; 10 bases align to TRBD1. CDR3 size: 15 residues. V was clipped by 5 bases and J by 10 bases; unmatched bases: 13. From germline, CDR1 is SGHVS and CDR2 FQNEAQ. CDR3 loop: CASSPSGQGGVGAFF. The CDR3 DNA follows: TGTGCCAGCAGCCCCTCCGGACAGGGGGGCGTTGGAGCTTTCTTT. The full variable domain, with the rest looked up from reference TRBV7-8 and TRBJ1-1, is GAGVSQSPRYKVAKRGQDVALRCDPISGHVSLFWYQQALGQGPEFLTYFQNEAQLDKSGLPSDRFFAERPEGSVSTLKIQRTQQEDSAVYLCASSPSGQGGVGAFFGQGTRLTVV.

This clonotype was counted ten times or more. The chain employs TRBV6-2 or TRBV6-3 and TRBJ2-5, with D unresolved. V was trimmed by 2 bases and J by 5 bases, leaving 6 bases between them. The CDR3 runs 12 residues. CDR1 and CDR2 (germline): MNHEY, SVGEGT. The CDR3 loop is CASSYPYETQYF. In nucleotides, the CDR3 is TGTGCCAGCAGTTACCCCTATGAGACCCAGTACTTC.

V usage is TRBV7-3 and J usage is TRBJ2-7, with a possible D match to TRBD2 (6 bases). Germline values: CDR1 SGHTA, CDR2 FQGTGA. The CDR3 is made up of 17 amino acids. Trimming removed 4 bases from V and 3 bases from J, with 22 bases in between. The CDR3 protein is CASSSPPGRDFIYEQYF. In DNA form, the CDR3 reads TGTGCCAGCAGCTCCCCCCCGGGCAGGGACTTTATCTACGAGCAGTACTTC.

This clonotype was recorded at least ten times. The chain joins TRBV2 to TRBJ2-1; 7 nucleotides line up with TRBD2. With V trimmed by 8 bases and J by 2 bases, 6 bases remained unmatched. The V gene's germline CDR1 is SNHLY and CDR2 FYNNEI. The CDR3 has 14 residues. CDR3 residues: CASGGRDPYNEQFF. CDR3 nucleotides: TGTGCCAGCGGGGGGAGGGACCCCTACAATGAGCAGTTCTTC.

In its sample, this clonotype was seen many times. The genes are TRBV19 and TRBJ2-2; D is perhaps TRBD1 (5 bases). CDR3 size: 14 residues. Germline-derived CDR1 and CDR2 are LNHDA and SQIVND (reference sequence). V gave up 6 bases and J gave up 6 bases, with 14 bases separating them. The CDR3 DNA sequence: TGTGCCAGTAGGCCCCAGGGATCCTCCGGGGAGCTGTTTTTT. Translating it yields CASRPQGSSGELFF.

This clonotype appeared many times. The chain is built from TRBV29-1 and TRBJ1-2, with D tentatively TRBD1 (6 bases). V lost 2 bases and J 7 bases, leaving 11 bases between the germline ends. In germline, CDR1 is SQVTM, CDR2 ANQGSEA. This CDR3 is 12 amino acids long. The CDR3 sequence: CSVESGGRGYTF. CDR3 in DNA: TGCAGCGTTGAATCGGGGGGCCGTGGCTACACCTTC.

The V gene is TRBV28, the J gene TRBJ1-4, with a tentative D call TRBD1 (6 bases). The germline V gene has CDR1 MDHEN and CDR2 SYDVKM. Trimming removed 5 bases from V and 2 bases from J, with 21 bases in between. The CDR3 sequence is 18 residues long. The DNA for the CDR3 is TGTGCCAGCAGTCGGGGGCCCCGGCCCCGAGATACTAATGAAAAACTGTTTTTT. This translates into CASSRGPRPRDTNEKLFF.

The genes are TRBV4-1 and TRBJ2-1; 7 nucleotides agree with TRBD1. The germline CDR1 and CDR2 sequences are MGHRA and YSYEKL. J lost 0 bases, V lost 0 bases, and 8 bases had no gene match. The CDR3 consists of 18 residues. The CDR3 nucleotides read TGCGCCAGCAGCCAAGATGTCCGGGACAGAGACTCCTACAATGAGCAGTTCTTC. Protein sequence: CASSQDVRDRDSYNEQFF.

This chain joins TRBV30 and TRBJ1-4; D might be TRBD1 (5 bases). The length of the CDR3 is 14 residues. Looked up from germline, CDR1 is GTSNPN and CDR2 is SVGIG (reference sequence). V was cut by 3 bases and J by 0 bases, with 8 bases left in between. CDR3 region: CAWSRVTTNEKLFF. The CDR3 DNA reads TGTGCCTGGAGCAGGGTTACAACTAATGAAAAACTGTTTTTT.